This TCR beta chain was captured in a study of early T cells in non-severe SARS-CoV-2 infection. As for the study in general: Sequencing of unsorted whole blood was done on bulk RNA, leaving chains unpaired. Overall study findings and caveats: Private and CD4 specificities were missed by VDJdb matching, which favored anti-spike CD8 responses.

Unique molecular identifiers were affixed to single, distinct cDNA molecules. TCRdb processed the 5' RACE reads anew with MiXCR; each CDR3 protein has one entry. The sample consists of some 45,000 distinct CDR3 sequences, about 4.2% of them appearing once. V lost 2 bases and J lost 1, with 17 bases in between. Germline CDR1 reads SGHVS; CDR2 reads FQNEAQ. This CDR3 comprises 17 residues. The sample holds many counts of this clonotype. What it binds is not known. The sample comprised whole blood. The chain combines TRBV7-8 with TRBJ1-1; perhaps TRBD1 as D (6 bases). This TCR was recovered from an adult who was a healthcare worker with PCR-confirmed SARS-CoV-2 infection or an uninfected control (not recorded which). This CDR3 is CASSLTTGPPGNTEAFF. CDR3 bases: TGTGCCAGCAGCTTAACGACAGGCCCCCCGGGGAACACTGAAGCTTTCTTT.